The 9 T cell receptor beta chains in this list originate from one sample, sequenced in a study of blood T cell repertoires in COVID-19. This table comes from immunoSEQ multiplex PCR, and its TCRdb copy is limited to in-frame clones, with some not included. This table has a few hundred thousand clones, about 86% appearing once. Sequencing was carried out using PBMCs or T cells enriched from blood (not recorded which). Every receptor here comes from a man younger than 40 with acute COVID-19.

The chain carries TRBV19 and TRBJ1-1; no clear D gene. The CDR3 consists of 14 residues. The V gene's germline CDR1 is LNHDA and CDR2 SQIVND (reference sequence). Trimming took off 2 bases at V and 2 bases at J, with 9 bases between the two ends. CDR3 region: CASSISGFNTEAFF. CDR3 nucleotides: TGTGCCAGTAGTATATCGGGGTTTAACACTGAAGCTTTCTTT.

This chain joins TRBV5-5 and TRBJ1-1, with D perhaps matching TRBD1 (6 bases). CDR3 length: 15 amino acids. The V and J ends lost 4 bases and 4 bases respectively, with 17 bases between them. Germline values: CDR1 SGHKS, CDR2 YYEKEE (reference sequence). The CDR3 DNA follows: TGTGCCAGCAGCCCGCGGGGGGGCAGGGGCACTGAAGCTTTCTTT. This translates into CASSPRGGRGTEAFF.

This sequence joins TRBV19 and TRBJ1-2; 10 nucleotides match TRBD1. The CDR3 totals 14 residues. Unmatched junction bases numbered 4, after V lost 5 bases and J lost 4 bases. Germline lookup yields CDR1 LNHDA and CDR2 SQIVND (reference sequence). The CDR3 protein is CASSDRGRVYGYTF. CDR3 coding DNA: TGTGCCAGTAGTGACAGGGGGCGCGTCTATGGCTACACCTTC.

This rearrangement joins TRBV5-6 to TRBJ2-3, with TRBD2 matching over 13 bases. The V gene end was trimmed by 2 bases and the J gene end by 3 bases; junction bases not matched to a gene: 3. CDR3 size: 16 residues. Per germline, CDR1 SGHDT and CDR2 YYEEEE. This CDR3 reads CASSFRTSGSTDTQYF. CDR3 in DNA: TGTGCCAGCAGCTTTCGGACTAGCGGGAGTACAGATACGCAGTATTTT. The full variable domain, rest sourced from reference TRBV5-6 and TRBJ2-3, is DAGVTQSPTHLIKTRGQQVTLRCSPKSGHDTVSWYQQALGQGPQFIFQYYEEEERQRGNFPDRFSGHQFPNYSSELNVNALLLGDSALYLCASSFRTSGSTDTQYFGPGTRLTVL.

CDR3 coding DNA: TGTGCCAGCAGCTTCATACAGGGTCCCCCCAACTACGAGCAGTACGTC. Translation: CASSFIQGPPNYEQYV. V is TRBV7-9 and J is TRBJ2-7, with a possible D match to TRBD1 (6 bases). CDR1 and CDR2 (germline): SEHNR, FQNEAQ (reference sequence). The V end was cut by 3 bases, the J end by 3 bases, with 18 bases between. The CDR3 runs 16 residues.

The rearrangement joins TRBV19 to TRBJ1-6, with D maybe TRBD1 (5 bases). With 3 bases removed from V and 10 bases from J, the gap between germline ends came to 16 bases. The germline V gene has CDR1 LNHDA and CDR2 SQIVND (reference sequence). The CDR3 runs to 15 residues. The chain's CDR3 is CASSIPGGTGSPLHF. CDR3 coding DNA: TGTGCCAGTAGTATTCCTGGGGGGACGGGATCACCCCTCCACTTT. The full variable domain, its missing parts supplied by reference TRBV19 and TRBJ1-6, is DGGITQSPKYLFRKEGQNVTLSCEQNLNHDAMYWYRQDPGQGLRLIYYSQIVNDFQKGDIAEGYSVSREKKESFPLTVTSAQKNPTAFYLCASSIPGGTGSPLHFGNGTRLTVT.

The V call is TRBV18, the J call TRBJ2-3, with TRBD2 matching over 9 bases. V dropped 0 bases and J dropped 6; count of bases not matched to a gene: 10. The length of the CDR3 is 17 residues. Germline V lookup: CDR1 KGHSH, CDR2 LQKENI. CDR3 sequence: CASSPPRGGASRDTQYF. The CDR3, as DNA: TGTGCCAGCTCACCACCCCGCGGGGGGGCCTCCCGTGATACGCAGTATTTT.

The chain employs TRBV20-1 and TRBJ1-4, with D possibly matching TRBD1 (5 bases). The CDR3 loop spans 15 amino acids. Germline V gene lookup returns CDR1 DFQATT and CDR2 SNEGSKA (reference sequence). Trimming cost V 3 bases and J 5 bases, with 16 bases left between them. The CDR3 nucleotides read TGCAGTGCTAGTGGGACGGGACTTCCGAATGAAAAACTGTTTTTT. Its translation: CSASGTGLPNEKLFF.

The chain uses TRBV6-5 and TRBJ1-1; D is ambiguous. The length of the CDR3 is 15 residues. Trimming took off 0 bases at V and 5 bases at J, with 13 bases between the two ends. CDR1 and CDR2 from the germline V gene are MNHEY and SVGAGI. The CDR3 loop reads CASSYSKLVRTEAFF. The CDR3 region has the DNA TGTGCCAGCAGTTACTCGAAGTTGGTCAGAACTGAAGCTTTCTTT.